A single sample gave rise to the 20 T cell receptor beta chains below, sequenced in a study of human T cells and chemical hapten exposure. One entry per CDR3 protein results from TCRdb running MiXCR on the RACE reads. The table shows 360,000 or so distinct CDR3 sequences, with roughly 6% occurring only once. The time point was: patch test 2, 6 weeks after DPC sensitization. Stated treatment: therapeutic diphenylcyclopropenone sensitization with weekly scalp DPC. The sample was whole blood, taken in connection with sensitization to the hapten diphenylcyclopropenone (DPC). The receptors derive from a woman aged 18-29 years with alopecia areata. Some clones in this sample may be carry-over from other donors' samples.

In its sample, this clonotype was seen a few times. The chain combines TRBV29-1 with TRBJ2-3, with TRBD2 as a possible D gene (6 bases). The V gene's germline CDR1 is SQVTM and CDR2 ANQGSEA. The CDR3 is 11 amino acids. CDR3 residues: CAGTSTDTQYF. CDR3 nucleotides: TGCGCGGGGACTAGCACAGATACGCAGTATTTT.

Ten or more counts support this clonotype. The rearrangement links TRBV12-3 or TRBV12-4 to TRBJ1-1, with TRBD1 as a possible D gene (6 bases). This CDR3 contains 14 residues. Trimming stripped 3 bases from V and 4 bases from J, with 12 bases between. The CDR3 loop reads CASSFAGAGTEAFF. In nucleotides, the CDR3 is TGTGCCAGCAGTTTCGCGGGGGCGGGCACTGAAGCTTTCTTT.

This clonotype was observed at least ten times. The chain combines TRBV13 with TRBJ2-5; D gene uncertain. Germline V lookup: CDR1 PRHDT, CDR2 FYEKMQ (reference sequence). With 3 bases removed from V and 1 base from J, the gap between germline ends came to 12 bases. The length of the CDR3 is 15 residues. The CDR3, as DNA: TGTGCCAGCAGCTTGACGCTAGGTTTCCAAGAGACCCAGTACTTC. This codes for CASSLTLGFQETQYF.

The gene calls are TRBV6-5 and TRBJ1-1; 8 bases are a match to TRBD1. V gave up 6 bases and J gave up 6 bases; unmatched junction bases: 9. This CDR3 region has 14 residues. CDR1 and CDR2 (germline): MNHEY, SVGAGI. CDR3 amino acids: CASRLGQGNSEAFF. As DNA, the CDR3 is TGTGCCAGCAGACTCGGACAGGGCAACTCTGAAGCTTTCTTT.

This clonotype turned up a few times. The chain is built from TRBV7-9 and TRBJ1-6; D gene unclear. This CDR3 spans 15 amino acids. Trimming cost V 2 bases and J 6 bases, with 11 bases left between them. Germline V gene sequence: CDR1 SEHNR, CDR2 FQNEAQ (reference sequence). Written as DNA, the CDR3 is TGTGCCAGCAGCTTAAATGGAAGTCCTAATTCACCCCTCCACTTT. Amino acid sequence: CASSLNGSPNSPLHF.

At least ten counts were recorded for this clonotype. This chain uses TRBV20-1 with TRBJ1-1; 7 bases are a match to TRBD1. The CDR3 loop spans 16 amino acids. CDR1 DFQATT and CDR2 SNEGSKA come from the germline V gene (reference sequence). V shed 2 bases, J shed 3 bases, and the junction held 12 bases outside the gene matches. This CDR3 is CSARPFDRERYTEAFF. Here the CDR3 DNA reads TGCAGTGCTAGACCCTTTGACAGGGAGAGATACACTGAAGCTTTCTTT.

This clonotype has just a few counts. The rearrangement uses TRBV4-2 and TRBJ1-5, with D tentatively TRBD1 (5 bases). This CDR3 spans 14 amino acids. V was shortened by 0 bases and J by 6 bases, with 9 bases between the two germline ends. Germline V gene lookup returns CDR1 LGHNA and CDR2 YNFKEQ. The CDR3 DNA follows: TGTGCCAGCAGCCAAGAGGCAGGGCGTCAGCCCCAGCATTTT. As protein: CASSQEAGRQPQHF.

This clonotype was counted only a few times. The chain employs TRBV6-2 or TRBV6-3 and TRBJ2-5, with D possibly TRBD1 on 5 matching bases. Trimming took off 7 bases at V and 6 bases at J, with 15 bases between the two ends. Per germline, CDR1 MNHEY and CDR2 SVGEGT. The CDR3 has 13 residues. As DNA, the CDR3 is TGTGCCAGCATTCAGGGTCAGGTACAGACCCAGTACTTC. Translating gives CASIQGQVQTQYF.

This clonotype has a count of ten or more. The gene calls are TRBV3-1 and TRBJ2-2; 13 bases agree with TRBD2. This CDR3 has 16 residues. Germline V CDR1 and CDR2: LGHDT, YNNKEL (reference sequence). Losses at the gene ends were 6 bases for V and 5 bases for J; bases not matched to a gene: 6. The CDR3 nucleotides read TGTGCCAGCAGTCGAGGACTAGCGGGGGAGACCGGGGAGCTGTTTTTT. Amino acids: CASSRGLAGETGELFF. Together with reference TRBV3-1 and TRBJ2-2, the CDR3 gives the full variable domain: DTAVSQTPKYLVTQMGNDKSIKCEQNLGHDTMYWYKQDSKKFLKIMFSYNNKELIINETVPNRFSPKSPDKAHLNLHINSLELGDSAVYFCASSRGLAGETGELFFGEGSRLTVL.

The chain has TRBV2 and TRBJ2-4; 12 nucleotides agree with TRBD2. Trimming at V came to 0 bases and at J to 0 bases, leaving 12 bases not matched to a gene. The CDR3 totals 21 residues. CDR1 and CDR2 from the germline V gene are SNHLY and FYNNEI. Written as DNA, the CDR3 is TGTGCCAGCAGTGAAGCCACGCAGACTAGCGGGGGAAGAGAAGCCAAAAACATTCAGTACTTC. This encodes CASSEATQTSGGREAKNIQYF.

This clonotype came up a few times. This rearrangement joins TRBV6-5 to TRBJ1-6, with D hard to call. The CDR3 length is 16 residues. Germline loops: CDR1 MNHEY, CDR2 SVGAGI. The ends were cut back, 6 bases at V and 1 base at J, with 13 bases in the middle. The DNA of the CDR3 is TGTGCCAGCAGCCCCTTCGGAGGGTCCTATAATTCACCCCTCCACTTT. Its protein is CASSPFGGSYNSPLHF.

This sequence joins TRBV7-9 and TRBJ2-6; 7 bases line up with TRBD1. CDR3 size: 18 residues. The germline V gene encodes CDR1 SEHNR and CDR2 FQNEAQ (reference sequence). The V gene end was trimmed by 4 bases and the J gene end by 0 bases; junction bases not matched to a gene: 9. CDR3 nucleotides: TGTGCCAGCAGCTCCCAGGGGGATCCGCCCTCTGGGGCCAACGTCCTGACTTTC. It is translated as CASSSQGDPPSGANVLTF.

The gene calls are TRBV19 and TRBJ2-1, with TRBD1 identical over 9 bases. Germline V gene sequence: CDR1 LNHDA, CDR2 SQIVND (reference sequence). This CDR3 comprises 15 residues. Trimming removed 6 bases from V and 3 bases from J; junction bases left unmatched: 6. The CDR3 here is CASSARTGDYNEQFF. CDR3 coding DNA: TGTGCCAGTAGCGCCCGGACAGGGGACTACAATGAGCAGTTCTTC.

A few counts support this clonotype. The V and J genes are TRBV6-4 and TRBJ2-2; perhaps D is TRBD1 or TRBD2 (5 bases each). Germline V lookup: CDR1 MRHNA, CDR2 SNTAGT. The CDR3 is made up of 15 amino acids. Deletions cut 2 bases from V and 8 bases from J, with 15 bases between. The CDR3 loop reads CASSDGGDGGGELFF. CDR3 coding DNA: TGTGCCAGCAGTGACGGGGGTGATGGAGGAGGGGAGCTGTTTTTT.

The sample holds a few counts of this clonotype. This rearrangement joins TRBV12-3 or TRBV12-4 to TRBJ1-2; D not certain. The CDR3 sequence is 12 residues long. The V end was cut by 7 bases, the J end by 3 bases, with 9 bases between. The CDR3 DNA reads as TGTGCCAGCAATGGGCCCCACTATGGCTACACCTTC. It translates to CASNGPHYGYTF.

Many counts were recorded for this clonotype. The V and J genes are TRBV5-1 and TRBJ2-5; D ambiguous. Germline V gene data show CDR1 as SGHRS and CDR2 as YFSETQ. V was shortened by 0 bases and J by 3 bases, with 9 bases between the two germline ends. The CDR3 consists of 14 residues. The CDR3 coding sequence is TGCGCCAGCAGCTTGGAACAGCCGAAAGAGACCCAGTACTTC. Its translation is CASSLEQPKETQYF.

The gene calls are TRBV5-5 and TRBJ2-5, with 11 bases matching TRBD2. This CDR3 has 18 residues. The trim removed 4 bases at V and 1 base at J, leaving 12 bases unmatched. The germline V gene has CDR1 SGHKS and CDR2 YYEKEE (reference sequence). In nucleotides, the CDR3 is TGTGCCAGCAGCCGAGCGACTAGCGGGGCAGCCTTCCAAGAGACCCAGTACTTC. Amino acid sequence: CASSRATSGAAFQETQYF.

Ten or more counts support this clonotype. The gene calls are TRBV20-1 and TRBJ2-3; D remains ambiguous. V was shortened by 2 bases and J by 8 bases, with 8 bases between the two germline ends. This CDR3 region has 11 residues. CDR1 is DFQATT, CDR2 SNEGSKA, per germline (reference sequence). Here the CDR3 reads CSARKGGTQYF. The CDR3 nucleotides read TGCAGTGCTAGAAAGGGTGGTACGCAGTATTTT.

This clonotype was observed a handful of times. The J gene is TRBJ1-2, the V gene TRBV7-9, with D hard to call. Looked up from germline, CDR1 is SEHNR and CDR2 is FQNEAQ (reference sequence). Trimming stripped 8 bases from V and 3 bases from J, with 16 bases between. CDR3 length: 14 amino acids. The CDR3 region has the DNA TGTGCCAGCGCTAGGGCCCGGGCCGACTATGGCTACACCTTC. This encodes CASARARADYGYTF.

This clonotype was observed a few times. This chain uses TRBV2 with TRBJ1-5; tentatively, D is TRBD1 (6 bases). CDR3 length equals 17 residues. The germline V and J ends were trimmed by 6 bases and 3 bases, with 21 bases remaining between them. The germline V gene encodes CDR1 SNHLY and CDR2 FYNNEI. CDR3 nucleotides: TGTGCCAGCAGGGGGGAGGGACCGGGGGCCCCCAATCAGCCCCAGCATTTT. It is translated as CASRGEGPGAPNQPQHF.